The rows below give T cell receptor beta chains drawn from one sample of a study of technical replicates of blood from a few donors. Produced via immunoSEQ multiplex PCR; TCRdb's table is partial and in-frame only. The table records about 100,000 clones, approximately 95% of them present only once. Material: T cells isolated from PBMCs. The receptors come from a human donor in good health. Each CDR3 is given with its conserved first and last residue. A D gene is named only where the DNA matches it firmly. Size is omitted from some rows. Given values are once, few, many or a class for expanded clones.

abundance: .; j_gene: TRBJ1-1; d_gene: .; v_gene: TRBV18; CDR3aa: CASSPTGLRNTEAFF; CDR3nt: TGTGCCAGCTCACCAACAGGGTTGCGAAACACTGAAGCTTTCTTT
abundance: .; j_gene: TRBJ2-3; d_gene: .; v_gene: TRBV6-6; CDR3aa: CASSYTGASTDTQYF; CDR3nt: TGTGCCAGCAGTTACACAGGCGCTAGCACAGATACGCAGTATTTT
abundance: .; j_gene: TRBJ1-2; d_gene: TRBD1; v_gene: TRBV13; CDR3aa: CASSLEDRGYTF; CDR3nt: TGTGCCAGCAGCTTAGAGGACAGGGGCTACACCTTC
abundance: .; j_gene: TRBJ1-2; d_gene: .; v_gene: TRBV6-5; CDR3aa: CASSSTMSTYGYTF; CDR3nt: TGTGCCAGCAGCTCCACTATGTCCACCTATGGCTACACCTTC
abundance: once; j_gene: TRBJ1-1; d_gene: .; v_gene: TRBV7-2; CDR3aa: CASSLAPLTGDHTEAFF; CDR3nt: TGTGCCAGCAGCTTAGCCCCACTGACAGGCGATCACACTGAAGCTTTCTTT
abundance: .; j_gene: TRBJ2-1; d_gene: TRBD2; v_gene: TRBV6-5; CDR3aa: CASGREVYNEQFF; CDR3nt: TGTGCCAGCGGGCGGGAGGTCTACAATGAGCAGTTCTTC
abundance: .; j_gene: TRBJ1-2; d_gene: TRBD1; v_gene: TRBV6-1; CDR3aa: CASRGQGGLDGYTF; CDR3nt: TGTGCCAGCAGGGGACAGGGGGGGTTAGATGGCTACACCTTC
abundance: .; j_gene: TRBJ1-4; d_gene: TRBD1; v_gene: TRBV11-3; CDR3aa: CASSFRDSNEKLFF; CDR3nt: TGTGCCAGCAGCTTCCGGGACAGTAATGAAAAACTGTTTTTT
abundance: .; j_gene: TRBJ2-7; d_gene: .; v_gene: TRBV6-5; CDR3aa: CASSYGSAGYEQYF; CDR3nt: TGTGCCAGCAGTTATGGAAGCGCGGGTTACGAGCAGTACTTC
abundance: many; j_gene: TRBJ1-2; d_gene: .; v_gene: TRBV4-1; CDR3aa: CASSQGIRLTDTNYGYTF; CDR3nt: TGCGCCAGCAGCCAAGGTATCCGACTGACAGACACTAACTATGGCTACACCTTC
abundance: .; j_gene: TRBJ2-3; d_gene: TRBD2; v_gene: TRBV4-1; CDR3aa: CASSVTSGSTDTQYF; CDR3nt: TGCGCCAGCAGCGTGACTAGCGGTTCCACAGATACGCAGTATTTT
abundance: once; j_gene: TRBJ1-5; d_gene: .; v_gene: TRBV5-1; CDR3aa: CASSRDSNQPQHF; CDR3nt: TGCGCCAGCAGCCGAGATAGCAATCAGCCCCAGCATTTT
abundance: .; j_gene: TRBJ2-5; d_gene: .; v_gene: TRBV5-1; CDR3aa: CASGPIRQGETQYF; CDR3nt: TGCGCCAGCGGACCCATCAGGCAGGGGGAGACCCAGTACTTC
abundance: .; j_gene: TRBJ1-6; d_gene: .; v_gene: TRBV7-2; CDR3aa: CASSQNVDSPLHF; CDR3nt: TGTGCCAGCAGCCAGAATGTTGATTCACCCCTCCACTTT
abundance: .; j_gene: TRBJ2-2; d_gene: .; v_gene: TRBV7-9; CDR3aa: CASSLGIDITGELFF; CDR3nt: TGTGCCAGCAGCTTAGGAATAGACATCACCGGGGAGCTGTTTTTT
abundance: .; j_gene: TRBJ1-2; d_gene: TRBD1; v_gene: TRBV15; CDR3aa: CATSRQDRGQDGYTF; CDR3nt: TGTGCCACCAGCAGACAAGACAGGGGGCAGGATGGCTACACCTTC
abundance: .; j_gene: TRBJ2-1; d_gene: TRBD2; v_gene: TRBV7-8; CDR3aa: CASSSGGLAAGSYNEQFF; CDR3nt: TGTGCCAGCAGCTCCGGAGGACTAGCTGCAGGCTCCTACAATGAGCAGTTCTTC
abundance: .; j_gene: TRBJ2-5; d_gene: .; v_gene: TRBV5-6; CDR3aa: CASSLGIQETQYF; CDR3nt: TGTGCCAGCAGCTTGGGTATTCAAGAGACCCAGTACTTC
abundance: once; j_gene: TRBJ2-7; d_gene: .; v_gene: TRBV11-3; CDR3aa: CASSLSGSNYEQYF; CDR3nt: TGTGCCAGCAGCTTAAGCGGGTCCAACTACGAGCAGTACTTC
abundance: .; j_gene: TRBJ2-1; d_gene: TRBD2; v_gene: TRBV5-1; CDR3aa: CASSPSLPLAGGPIEQFF; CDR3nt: TGCGCCAGCAGCCCCTCTCTTCCGTTAGCGGGAGGGCCGATTGAGCAGTTCTTC
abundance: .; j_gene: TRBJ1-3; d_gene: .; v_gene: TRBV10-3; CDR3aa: CAISVEGNTIYF; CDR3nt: TGTGCCATCAGTGTAGAAGGAAACACCATATATTTT
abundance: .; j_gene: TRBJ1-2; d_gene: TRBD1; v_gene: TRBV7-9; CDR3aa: CASSTSRGPRGGYTF; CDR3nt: TGTGCCAGCAGCACTAGCAGGGGGCCCAGGGGAGGCTACACCTTC
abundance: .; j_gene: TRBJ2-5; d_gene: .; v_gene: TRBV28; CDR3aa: CASSSRVAALETQYF; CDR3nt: TGTGCCAGCAGTTCCCGGGTAGCGGCCCTAGAGACCCAGTACTTC
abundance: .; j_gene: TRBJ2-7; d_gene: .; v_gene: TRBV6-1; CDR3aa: CASLTRPLYEQYF; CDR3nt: TGTGCCAGCTTGACAAGGCCCCTCTACGAGCAGTACTTC
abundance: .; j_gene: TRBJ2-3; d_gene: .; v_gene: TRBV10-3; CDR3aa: CAISESKGDADTQYF; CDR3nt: TGTGCCATCAGTGAGTCGAAGGGGGATGCAGATACGCAGTATTTT
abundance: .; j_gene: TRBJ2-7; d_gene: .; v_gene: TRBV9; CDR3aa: CASSVGQGPLYEQYF; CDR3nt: TGTGCCAGCAGCGTAGGGCAGGGTCCCCTCTACGAGCAGTACTTC
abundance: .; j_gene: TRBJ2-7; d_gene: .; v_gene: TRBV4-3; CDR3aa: CASSQDAGSAYEQYF; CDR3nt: TGCGCCAGCAGCCAAGATGCGGGATCCGCCTACGAGCAGTACTTC
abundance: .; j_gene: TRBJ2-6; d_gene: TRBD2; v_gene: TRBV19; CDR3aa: CASSIAASGFSSSSGANVLTF; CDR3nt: TGTGCCAGTAGTATAGCAGCTAGCGGGTTCTCCTCGAGCTCTGGGGCCAACGTCCTGACTTTC
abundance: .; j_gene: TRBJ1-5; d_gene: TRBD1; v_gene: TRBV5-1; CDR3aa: CASSLGQGANQPQHF; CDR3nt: TGCGCCAGCAGCTTGGGACAGGGGGCTAATCAGCCCCAGCATTTT
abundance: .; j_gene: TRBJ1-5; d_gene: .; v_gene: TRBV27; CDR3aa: CASSFYVGQPQHF; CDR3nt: TGTGCCAGCAGTTTTTATGTGGGCCAGCCCCAGCATTTT
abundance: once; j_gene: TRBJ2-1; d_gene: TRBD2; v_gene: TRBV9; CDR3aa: CASSVAGGGLAYHEQFF; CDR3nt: TGTGCCAGCAGCGTAGCGGGAGGGGGACTAGCGTACCATGAGCAGTTCTTC
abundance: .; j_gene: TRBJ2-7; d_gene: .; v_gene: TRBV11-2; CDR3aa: CASSLVQLESYEQYF; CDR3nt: TGTGCCAGCAGCTTAGTTCAACTAGAATCCTACGAGCAGTACTTC
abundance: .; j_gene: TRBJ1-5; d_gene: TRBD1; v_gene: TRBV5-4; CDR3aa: CASSLNRGYQPQHF; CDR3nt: TGTGCCAGCAGCTTGAACAGGGGATATCAGCCCCAGCATTTT
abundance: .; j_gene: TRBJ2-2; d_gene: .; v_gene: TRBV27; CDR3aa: CASSSTGTNTGELFF; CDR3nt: TGTGCCAGCAGTTCGACCGGGACGAACACCGGGGAGCTGTTTTTT
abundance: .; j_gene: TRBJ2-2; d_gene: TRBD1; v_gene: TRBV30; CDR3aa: CAWSPDRGGELFF; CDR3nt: TGTGCCTGGAGCCCCGACAGGGGCGGGGAGCTGTTTTTT
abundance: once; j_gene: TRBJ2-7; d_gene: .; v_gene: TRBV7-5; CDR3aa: CVRSLGVPLRTSVYEQYF; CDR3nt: TGTGTCAGAAGCTTAGGGGTCCCACTACGGACTAGCGTATACGAGCAGTACTTC
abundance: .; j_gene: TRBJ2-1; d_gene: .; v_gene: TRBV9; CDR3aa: CASSVAGGIGSEQFF; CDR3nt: TGTGCCAGCAGCGTAGCAGGCGGGATTGGGAGTGAGCAGTTCTTC
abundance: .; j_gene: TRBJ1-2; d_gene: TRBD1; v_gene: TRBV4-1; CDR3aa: CASSPTQGSEGYTF; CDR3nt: TGCGCCAGCAGCCCAACACAGGGGAGTGAAGGCTACACCTTC
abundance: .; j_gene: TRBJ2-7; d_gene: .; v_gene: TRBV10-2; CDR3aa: CASMSRQDRYEQYF; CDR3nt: TGCGCCAGCATGAGTCGACAGGACCGCTACGAGCAGTACTTC
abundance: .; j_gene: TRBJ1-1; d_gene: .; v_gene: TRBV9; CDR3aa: CASSAFTDNTEAFF; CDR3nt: TGTGCCAGCAGCGCATTTACAGACAACACTGAAGCTTTCTTT
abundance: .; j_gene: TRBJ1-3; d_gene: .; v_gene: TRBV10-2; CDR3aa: CASSSQNSGNTIYF; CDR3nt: TGCGCCAGCAGTTCACAAAACTCTGGAAACACCATATATTTT